This T cell receptor (beta chain) was identified in a study of T cell responses to AZD1222 COVID-19 vaccine. Assay: immunoSEQ multiplex PCR; the TCRdb copy retains only in-frame clones and omits some. The table shows roughly 170,000 clones, with about 86% occurring only once. The sequence was collected from an adult in good health. Sequenced here: peripheral blood, sampled on day 0 of AZD1222 vaccination.

The CDR3 nucleotides read TGTGCCAGCAGTGAAATCGAGACCAGCTATAGCAATCAGCCCCAGCATTTT. Residues: CASSEIETSYSNQPQHF. This chain connects TRBV6-1 to TRBJ1-5; D remains ambiguous. Germline lookup yields CDR1 MNHNS and CDR2 SASEGT. CDR3 length equals 17 residues. Trimming shortened V by 2 bases and J by 0 bases, and 14 bases separated the two germline ends.